This section outlines one T cell receptor beta chain sequence together with its context. This receptor's antigen is unknown. No qualities accompany the bases; no much larger clone lies one base away. The data are from a study of OX40 agonist ivuxolimab in advanced cancers. The study in broad terms: Ivuxolimab was an agonistic, fully human IgG2 monoclonal antibody directed against OX40 (CD134), a costimulatory receptor. Partial responses occurred in three dose-escalation patients: two with cutaneous melanoma and one with hepatocellular carcinoma. Of the roughly 54 dose-escalation patients, hepatocellular carcinoma was present in about 20, melanoma in around 15, renal cell carcinoma in 9 and head and neck cancer in 9. Peripheral TCRbeta sequencing aimed to test whether ivuxolimab altered TCR sequence diversity and caused clonal T-cell expansion. Prior anti-PD-1, anti-PD-L1 or anti-CTLA-4 therapy was permitted, and 30% to 45% of dose-escalation patients had received checkpoint inhibitors. The dose-escalation cohort was 82.7% male with a mean age of roughly 60 years, ranging from roughly 20 to 85. The paper reports the monotherapy dose-escalation portion (N = 52 patients) of the phase I ivuxolimab trial. Intravenous ivuxolimab was administered to patients every 2 weeks at six dose levels: 0.01, 0.1, 0.3, 1.5, 3 and 10 mg/kg. Points the paper makes about the study in general: Partial responders in the 0.1-3.0 mg/kg groups had among the lowest normalized peripheral clonal expansion, especially among CD8+ T cells. After ivuxolimab, expanded clones were on average more numerous among CD8+ T cells than among CD4+ T cells. Antigen specificity was not determined for the clonally expanded peripheral T cells. Low levels of normalized T-cell clonal expansion were also seen in some nonresponding patients. At doses of 0.1 to 3.0 mg/kg, clonal expansion of both CD4+ and CD8+ blood T cells was observed from baseline to week 6.

Genomic DNA was extracted from sorted cells for sequencing of the TCRbeta CDR3 region. TCRbeta CDR3 regions were sequenced using the immunoSEQ Assay. TCRdb mirrors the immuneACCESS table, restricted to in-frame sequences. Some clones are absent from its copies; in checked studies, under half trace to an unresolved V gene, and the reason for the others is unknown. The sample data list roughly 61,000 clones, and more than 80% of these were observed just once. The ten largest clones represent approximately 2% of the sample. CDR1 and CDR2 were assigned from the germline V gene as KGHSH and LQKENI. V was cut back by 2 bases and J by 2 bases, leaving a gap of 12 bases between them. The CDR3 goes from the cysteine to the phenylalanine over 16 residues. Only CDR3 DNA is held: 48 bases, read in frame from base 1. Patients with a history of autoimmune disease or receiving systemic immunosuppression were excluded from the trial. Peripheral blood for TCR sequencing was collected from all dose cohorts at baseline, on cycle 4 day 1, and on cycle 7 day 1. Samples came from an open-label, multicenter, first-in-human phase I dose-escalation trial of ivuxolimab. Adults with locally advanced or metastatic melanoma, renal cell, hepatocellular, or head and neck squamous cell carcinoma were enrolled in the trial. Before TCR sequencing, CD4+ T cells and CD8+ T cells from peripheral blood were sorted into separate populations.

The rearrangement joined TRBV18 to TRBJ1-4; no D segment can be confidently identified. This clonotype originated in an adult with an advanced solid tumor such as melanoma, head and neck, liver or kidney cancer. The sequences come from CD4+ or CD8+ T cells sorted from blood, collected in a trial of the OX40 agonist ivuxolimab. The CDR3: CASSPSQTDTNEKLFF. The DNA sequence is TGTGCCAGCTCACCATCTCAAACGGATACTAATGAAAAACTGTTTTTT.